This T cell receptor beta chain was retrieved from a study of breast tumors, draining lymph nodes, adjacent tissues. The sample holds many counts of this clonotype. What it binds is unknown. Axillary draining lymph nodes of breast cancer patients supplied the node samples. General study findings and limits: The lymph node origin of tumor T cells was framed as consistent with a hypothesis, not demonstrated.

V lost 4 bases to trimming and J lost 3 bases, with 7 bases between them. The CDR3 spans 12 residues. TCRdb recomputed calls from the multiplex PCR reads with MiXCR, one row per CDR3 protein. The repertoire includes about 89,000 distinct CDR3 sequences, over 25% of them detected once, and 8.1% sits in the top ten. V and J are TRBV12-3 or TRBV12-4 and TRBJ2-7; tentatively, D is TRBD2 (5 bases). The receptor's source is a female donor with breast cancer. Some clones in this sample may be carry-over from other donors' samples. Sequencing was done on a sample of axillary lymph node tissue. The CDR3 loop reads CASSSGFYEQYF. CDR3 nucleotides: TGTGCCAGCAGTTCGGGGTTCTACGAGCAGTACTTC.